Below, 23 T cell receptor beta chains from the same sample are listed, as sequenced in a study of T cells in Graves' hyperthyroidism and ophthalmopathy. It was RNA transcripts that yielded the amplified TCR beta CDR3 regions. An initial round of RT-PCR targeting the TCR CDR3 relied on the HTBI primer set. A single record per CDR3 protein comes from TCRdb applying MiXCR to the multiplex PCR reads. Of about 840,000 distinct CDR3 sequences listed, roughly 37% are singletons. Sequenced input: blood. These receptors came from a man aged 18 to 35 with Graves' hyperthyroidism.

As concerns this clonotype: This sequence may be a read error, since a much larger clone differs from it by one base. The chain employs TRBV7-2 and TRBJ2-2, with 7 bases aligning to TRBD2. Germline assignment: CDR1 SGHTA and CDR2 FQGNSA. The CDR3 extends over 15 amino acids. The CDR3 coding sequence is TGTACCATCAGCCGGAAAACTAGCGCCACCGGGGAGCTGTTTTTT. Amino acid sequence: CTISRKTSATGELFF.

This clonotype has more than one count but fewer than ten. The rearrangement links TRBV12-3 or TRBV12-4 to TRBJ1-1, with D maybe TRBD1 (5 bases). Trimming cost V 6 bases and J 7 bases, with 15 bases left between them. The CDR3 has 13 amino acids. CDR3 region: CASSYDSRFEAFF. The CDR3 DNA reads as TGTGCCAGCAGCTACGACAGTCGGTTTGAAGCTTTCTTT.

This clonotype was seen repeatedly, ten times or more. CDR3 DNA: TGTGCCAGCAGTACGGGACAGTATTATGGCTACACCTTC. Protein product: CASSTGQYYGYTF. This chain joins TRBV12-3 or TRBV12-4 and TRBJ1-2; 7 bases fit TRBD1. The junction had 5 bases not matched to a gene; V was cut back by 5 bases and J by 5 bases. This CDR3 comprises 13 residues.

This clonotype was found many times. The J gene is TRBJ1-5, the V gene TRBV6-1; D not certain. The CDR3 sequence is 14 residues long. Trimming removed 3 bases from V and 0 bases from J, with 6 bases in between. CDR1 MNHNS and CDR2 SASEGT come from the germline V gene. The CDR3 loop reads CASSDRDSNQPQHF. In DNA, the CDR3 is TGTGCCAGCAGTGACCGGGATAGCAATCAGCCCCAGCATTTT.

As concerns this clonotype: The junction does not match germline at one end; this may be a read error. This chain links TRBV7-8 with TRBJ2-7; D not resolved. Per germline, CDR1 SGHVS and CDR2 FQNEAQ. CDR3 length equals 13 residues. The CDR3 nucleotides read TGTGCCAGCAGCTGGAGTTCCAACTACGAGCACTACTTC. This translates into CASSWSSNYEHYF.

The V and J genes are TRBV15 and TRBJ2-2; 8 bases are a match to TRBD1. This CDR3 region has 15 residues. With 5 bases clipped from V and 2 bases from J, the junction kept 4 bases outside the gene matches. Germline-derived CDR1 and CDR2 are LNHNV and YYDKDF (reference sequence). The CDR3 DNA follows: TGTGCCACCAGCGAGGACAGGGCAAACACCGGGGAGCTGTTTTTT. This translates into CATSEDRANTGELFF.

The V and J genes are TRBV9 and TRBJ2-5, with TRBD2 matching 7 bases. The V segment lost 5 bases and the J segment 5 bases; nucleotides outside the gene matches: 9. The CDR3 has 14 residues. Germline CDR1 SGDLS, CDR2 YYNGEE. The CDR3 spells CASSPGLVTETQYF. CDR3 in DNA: TGTGCCAGCAGTCCCGGACTAGTAACTGAGACCCAGTACTTC.

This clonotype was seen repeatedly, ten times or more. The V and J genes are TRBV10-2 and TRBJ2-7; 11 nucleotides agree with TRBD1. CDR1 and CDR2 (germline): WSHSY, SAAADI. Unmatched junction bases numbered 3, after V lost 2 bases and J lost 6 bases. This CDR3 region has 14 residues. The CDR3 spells CASSELGTGGEQYF. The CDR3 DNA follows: TGCGCCAGCAGTGAGCTCGGGACAGGGGGCGAGCAGTACTTC.

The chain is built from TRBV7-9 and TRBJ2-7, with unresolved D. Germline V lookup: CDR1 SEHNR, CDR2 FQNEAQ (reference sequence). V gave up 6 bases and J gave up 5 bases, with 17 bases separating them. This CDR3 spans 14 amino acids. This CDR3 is CASSYPGFLNEQYF. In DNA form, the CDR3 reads TGTGCCAGCAGTTACCCAGGCTTTTTGAACGAGCAGTACTTC.

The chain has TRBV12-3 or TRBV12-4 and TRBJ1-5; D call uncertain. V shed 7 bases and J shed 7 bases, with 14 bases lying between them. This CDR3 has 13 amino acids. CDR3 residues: CASTPRTEQPQHF. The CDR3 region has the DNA TGTGCCAGCACCCCCCGGACCGAACAGCCCCAGCATTTT.

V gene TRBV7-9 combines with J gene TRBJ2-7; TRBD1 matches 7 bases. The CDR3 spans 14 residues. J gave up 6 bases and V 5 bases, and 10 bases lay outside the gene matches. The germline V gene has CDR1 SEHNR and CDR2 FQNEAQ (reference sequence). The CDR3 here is CASSAGTATGEQYF. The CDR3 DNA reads TGTGCCAGCAGCGCCGGGACAGCCACTGGCGAGCAGTACTTC.

In nucleotides, the CDR3 is TGCAGTGCTAGACCTCCGGGGCTCCCTGGGTACGAGCAGTACTTC. Amino acids: CSARPPGLPGYEQYF. V and J are TRBV20-1 and TRBJ2-7; TRBD1 or TRBD2 may be the D gene (5 bases each). The germline V gene encodes CDR1 DFQATT and CDR2 SNEGSKA (reference sequence). Trimming pared 2 bases from V and 4 bases from J, leaving 18 bases between. The CDR3 sequence is 15 residues long.

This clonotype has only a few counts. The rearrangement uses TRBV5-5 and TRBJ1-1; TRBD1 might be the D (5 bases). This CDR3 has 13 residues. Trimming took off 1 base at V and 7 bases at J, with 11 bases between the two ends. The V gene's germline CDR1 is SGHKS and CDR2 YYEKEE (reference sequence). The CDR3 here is CASSLSRESEAFF. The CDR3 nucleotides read TGTGCCAGCAGCTTGTCCAGGGAGAGTGAAGCTTTCTTT.

The CDR3 protein is CASSSPGGSEKLFF. The CDR3 DNA is TGCGCCAGCAGCTCCCCGGGGGGGAGTGAAAAACTGTTTTTT. The chain has TRBV5-1 and TRBJ1-4, with D maybe TRBD1 (5 bases). Trimming took off 3 bases at V and 7 bases at J, with 13 bases between the two ends. Germline V gene lookup returns CDR1 SGHRS and CDR2 YFSETQ. The CDR3 covers 14 residues.

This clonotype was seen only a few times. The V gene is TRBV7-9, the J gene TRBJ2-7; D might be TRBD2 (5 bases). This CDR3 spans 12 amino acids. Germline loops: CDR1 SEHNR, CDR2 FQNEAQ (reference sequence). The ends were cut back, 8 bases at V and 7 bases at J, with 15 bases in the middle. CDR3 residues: CASQLARGEQYF. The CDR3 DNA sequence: TGTGCCAGCCAACTTGCCCGGGGAGAGCAGTACTTC.

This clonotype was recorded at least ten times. The DNA for the CDR3 is TGTGCCAGCAGCTTGTTGGAGACCCAGTACTTC. It translates to CASSLLETQYF. The rearrangement joins TRBV12-3 or TRBV12-4 to TRBJ2-5; D not certain. The CDR3 spans 11 residues. With 6 bases removed from V and 5 bases from J, the gap between germline ends came to 7 bases.

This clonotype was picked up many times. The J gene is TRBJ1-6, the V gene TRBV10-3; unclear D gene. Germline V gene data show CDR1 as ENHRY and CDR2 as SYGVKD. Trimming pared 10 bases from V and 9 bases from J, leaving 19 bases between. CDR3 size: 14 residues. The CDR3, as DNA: TGTGCCACCGGACGGTCCCTGGGATCTTCACCCCTCCACTTT. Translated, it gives CATGRSLGSSPLHF.

The CDR3 coding sequence is TGTGCCAGCAGCTTCCCGGGAGTCCGTGAGACCCAGTACTTC. This encodes CASSFPGVRETQYF. The V gene is TRBV7-2, the J gene TRBJ2-5, with a possible D match to TRBD2 (6 bases). The CDR3 is 14 amino acids. Germline assignment: CDR1 SGHTA and CDR2 FQGNSA. Between the trimmed V and J ends, which lost 3 bases and 5 bases, there was a span of 13 bases.

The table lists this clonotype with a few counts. In DNA, the CDR3 is TGTGCCACCAGCAGTTCCGGGGCCACAGATACGCAGTATTTT. Its translation is CATSSSGATDTQYF. This chain connects TRBV15 to TRBJ2-3; tentatively, D is TRBD1 or TRBD2 (5 bases each). Germline V lookup: CDR1 LNHNV, CDR2 YYDKDF (reference sequence). This CDR3 has 14 residues. Trimming removed 3 bases from V and 2 bases from J, with 9 bases in between. The full variable domain, rest sourced from reference TRBV15 and TRBJ2-3, is DAMVIQNPRYQVTQFGKPVTLSCSQTLNHNVMYWYQQKSSQAPKLLFHYYDKDFNNEADTPDNFQSRRPNTSFCFLDIRSPGLGDTAMYLCATSSSGATDTQYFGPGTRLTVL.

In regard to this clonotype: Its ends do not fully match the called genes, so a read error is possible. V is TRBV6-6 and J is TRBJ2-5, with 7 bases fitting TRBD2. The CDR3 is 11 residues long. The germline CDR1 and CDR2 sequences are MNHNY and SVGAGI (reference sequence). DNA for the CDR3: TGTGCCAGCCGGGCGGGAGAGGCCCAGTACTTC. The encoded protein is CASRAGEAQYF.

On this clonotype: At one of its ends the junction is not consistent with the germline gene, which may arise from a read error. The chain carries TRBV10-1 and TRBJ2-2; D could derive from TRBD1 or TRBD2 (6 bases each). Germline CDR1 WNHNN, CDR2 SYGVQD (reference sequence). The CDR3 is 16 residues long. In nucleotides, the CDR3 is TGTGCCAGCAGCCAAGAAGGAGGGGGGAGGACCGGGGAGCTGTTTTTT. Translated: CASSQEGGGRTGELFF.

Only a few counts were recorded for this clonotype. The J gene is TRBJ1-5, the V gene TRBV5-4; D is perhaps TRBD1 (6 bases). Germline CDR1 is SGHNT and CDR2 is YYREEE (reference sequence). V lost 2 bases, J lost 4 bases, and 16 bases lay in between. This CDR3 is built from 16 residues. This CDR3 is CASSFTGGPANQPQHF. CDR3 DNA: TGTGCCAGCAGCTTCACCGGGGGGCCGGCGAATCAGCCCCAGCATTTT.

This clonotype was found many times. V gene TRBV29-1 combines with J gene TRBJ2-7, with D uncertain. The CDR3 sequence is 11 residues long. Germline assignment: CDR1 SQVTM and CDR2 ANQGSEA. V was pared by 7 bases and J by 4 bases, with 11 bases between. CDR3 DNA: TGCAGCGGCGTGTTTGGATACGAGCAGTACTTC. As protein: CSGVFGYEQYF.